This T cell receptor (beta chain) derives from a study of blood T cell repertoires in COVID-19. Background on the study: The United States, Italy and Spain were the sources of the acute and convalescent COVID-19 samples.

As originally analysed: Amplifying reference gene primers gave estimates of nucleated cell counts. Assay: immunoSEQ multiplex PCR; the TCRdb copy retains only in-frame clones and omits some. Clone size and V and J calls were adopted from that table, with D and trimming inferred from the DNA. The table shows roughly 230,000 clones, with around 83% occurring only once. Sequencing was performed on peripheral blood. The origin of this receptor is a woman between 45 and 65 years old with acute or convalescent COVID-19.

CDR3 protein: CASSQELFYGYTF. In nucleotides, the CDR3 is TGTGCCAGCAGCCAAGAACTATTCTATGGCTACACCTTC. The V and J genes are TRBV4-2 and TRBJ1-2, with D hard to call. The CDR3 covers 13 residues. V lost 0 bases and J 4 bases, leaving 6 bases between the germline ends. Per the germline V gene, CDR1 is LGHNA and CDR2 is YNFKEQ.